The 29 T cell receptor beta chains reported below all come from one sample, sequenced in a study of blood T cell repertoires in COVID-19. The method was immunoSEQ multiplex PCR; TCRdb's version includes in-frame clones alone and lacks a portion of them. The data show 65,000 to 95,000 clones, around 79% seen once. Sequencing was done on a sample of peripheral blood. These receptors originate from a human donor in a cohort sampled during active COVID-19.

The chain has TRBV24-1 and TRBJ2-7, with TRBD1 identical over 8 bases. The CDR3 has 16 amino acids. Germline CDR1 is KGHDR and CDR2 is SFDVKD. The junction had 10 bases not matched to a gene; V was cut back by 7 bases and J by 0 bases. The CDR3 bases are TGTGCCACCAGGGACCAGGGACAGGTGCTCTCCTACGAGCAGTACGTC. Translating it yields CATRDQGQVLSYEQYV.

The chain uses TRBV9 and TRBJ1-6; no reliable D call. There are 16 residues in the CDR3. The ends were cut back, 6 bases at V and 0 bases at J, with 13 bases in the middle. The germline CDR1 and CDR2 sequences are SGDLS and YYNGEE. The CDR3 DNA reads as TGTGCCAGCACGGAGTCTGGAAGCTCCTATAATTCACCCCTCCACTTT. Residues: CASTESGSSYNSPLHF.

The CDR3 here is CASSLSGYYNSPLHF. The CDR3 DNA reads as TGTGCCAGCAGCCTGTCGGGATATTATAATTCACCCCTCCACTTT. This chain uses TRBV5-4 with TRBJ1-6; D ambiguous. The CDR3 totals 15 residues. Germline V gene lookup returns CDR1 SGHNT and CDR2 YYREEE (reference sequence). Deletions cut 4 bases from V and 4 bases from J, with 12 bases between. Complete variable domain (other parts from reference TRBV5-4 and TRBJ1-6): ETGVTQSPTHLIKTRGQQVTLRCSSQSGHNTVSWYQQALGQGPQFIFQYYREEENGRGNFPPRFSGLQFPNYSSELNVNALELDDSALYLCASSLSGYYNSPLHFGNGTRLTVT.

The rearrangement links TRBV5-4 to TRBJ1-1; D is unclear. Germline CDR1 and CDR2: SGHNT and YYREEE (reference sequence). V lost 0 bases and J lost 1, with 7 bases in between. This CDR3 is built from 14 residues. CDR3 protein: CASSLDGGNTEAFF. CDR3 nucleotides: TGTGCCAGCAGCTTGGACGGCGGGAACACTGAAGCTTTCTTT.

The sample holds a few counts of this clone. The chain joins TRBV4-2 to TRBJ2-4; 9 bases fit TRBD2. This CDR3 region has 19 residues. V shed 3 bases, J shed 0 bases, and the junction held 12 bases outside the gene matches. Germline V lookup: CDR1 LGHNA, CDR2 YNFKEQ. The CDR3 DNA reads TGTGCCAGCAGCCAGGATAGCGGGGGAAACCAACTAGCCAAAAACATTCAGTACTTC. The encoded protein is CASSQDSGGNQLAKNIQYF.

This chain connects TRBV3-1 (or the pseudogene TRBV3-2) to TRBJ2-1, with D tentatively TRBD2 (5 bases). Trimming stripped 4 bases from V and 0 bases from J, with 19 bases between. This CDR3 has 18 residues. Germline CDR1 reads LGHDT; CDR2 reads YNNKEL (reference sequence). This CDR3 is CASSPEMDSLGSYNEQFF. The CDR3 DNA sequence: TGTGCCAGCAGCCCTGAAATGGACTCCTTGGGCTCCTACAATGAGCAGTTCTTC.

V and J are TRBV5-6 and TRBJ2-7, with 8 bases matching TRBD2. The germline CDR1 and CDR2 sequences are SGHDT and YYEEEE. CDR3 length: 14 residues. The V gene end was trimmed by 2 bases and the J gene end by 0 bases; junction bases not matched to a gene: 1. DNA of the CDR3: TGTGCCAGCAGCTTCGGGGGGGACTCCTACGAGCAGTACTTC. Its protein product is CASSFGGDSYEQYF.

As DNA, the CDR3 is TGTGCCAGCTCCTCCGGGACTAGCATGTTGAGTGAGCAGTTCTTC. Translation: CASSSGTSMLSEQFF. V usage is TRBV18 and J usage is TRBJ2-1, with 9 positions matching TRBD2. CDR3 length equals 15 residues. Germline V gives CDR1 KGHSH, CDR2 LQKENI. The ends lost 6 bases at V and 9 bases at J; junction bases unmatched: 12.

This chain joins TRBV6-5 and TRBJ1-1; possibly TRBD1 for D (5 bases). From germline, CDR1 is MNHEY and CDR2 SVGAGI. The CDR3 extends over 14 amino acids. Trimming removed 2 bases at V and 5 bases at J, with 12 bases between. The CDR3 DNA is TGTGCCAGCAGTTACGCCAGGGTGTGGACTGAAGCTTTCTTT. Protein sequence: CASSYARVWTEAFF.

This clone was recorded a few times. The chain uses TRBV9 and TRBJ2-5, with a tentative D call TRBD2 (6 bases). Deletions cut 4 bases from V and 5 bases from J, with 9 bases between. The CDR3 covers 12 residues. Germline V gene data show CDR1 as SGDLS and CDR2 as YYNGEE. CDR3 nucleotide sequence: TGTGCCAGCAGCCGGCGGGGCGAGACCCAGTACTTC. Its protein product is CASSRRGETQYF.

The V and J genes are TRBV10-3 and TRBJ1-1; 7 nucleotides line up with TRBD1. V gave up 2 bases and J gave up 8 bases; unmatched junction bases: 11. This CDR3 contains 15 residues. Germline assignment: CDR1 ENHRY and CDR2 SYGVKD. The CDR3 is CAISELFGQATEAFF. The CDR3 DNA follows: TGTGCCATCAGTGAGCTGTTCGGACAGGCCACCGAAGCTTTCTTT.

J is TRBJ2-7 and V is TRBV11-2, with D perhaps matching TRBD2 (5 bases). Looked up from germline, CDR1 is SGHAT and CDR2 is FQNNGV. There are 13 residues in the CDR3. Trimming stripped 2 bases from V and 3 bases from J, with 8 bases between. CDR3: CASSLSGSYEQYV. The DNA for the CDR3 is TGTGCCAGCAGCTTAAGCGGCAGCTACGAGCAGTACGTC.

This chain joins TRBV19 and TRBJ2-3; tentatively, D is TRBD2 (5 bases). The germline gives CDR1 LNHDA, CDR2 SQIVND (reference sequence). The CDR3 loop spans 15 amino acids. Deletions cut 3 bases from V and 2 bases from J, with 12 bases between. CDR3 sequence (DNA): TGTGCCAGTAGTATCTACGGGAAAGACACAGATACGCAGTATTTT. This translates into CASSIYGKDTDTQYF.

The chain is built from TRBV27 and TRBJ2-1; 9 bases line up with TRBD2. CDR3 size: 16 residues. CDR1 is MNHEY, CDR2 SMNVEV, per germline (reference sequence). The ends lost 4 bases at V and 4 bases at J; junction bases unmatched: 8. CDR3 sequence reads: CASSSLAGSPYNEQFF. CDR3 nucleotides: TGTGCCAGCAGTTCCCTAGCGGGAAGCCCTTACAATGAGCAGTTCTTC.

Ten or more counts support this clone. This chain joins TRBV13 and TRBJ2-2; tentatively, D is TRBD1 (6 bases). V shed 6 bases and J shed 1 base, with 9 bases lying between them. Germline CDR1 reads PRHDT; CDR2 reads FYEKMQ (reference sequence). CDR3 length equals 14 residues. The chain's CDR3 is CASRVQGNTGELFF. DNA of the CDR3: TGTGCCAGCAGAGTACAGGGGAACACCGGGGAGCTGTTTTTT. Complete variable domain (other parts from reference TRBV13 and TRBJ2-2): AAGVIQSPRHLIKEKRETATLKCYPIPRHDTVYWYQQGPGQDPQFLISFYEKMQSDKGSIPDRFSAQQFSDYHSELNMSSLELGDSALYFCASRVQGNTGELFFGEGSRLTVL.

This clone showed up just a few times. The chain recombines TRBV7-9 with TRBJ1-3; D unclear. The CDR3 covers 14 residues. Trimming pared 4 bases from V and 5 bases from J, leaving 12 bases between. Per the germline V gene, CDR1 is SEHNR and CDR2 is FQNEAQ (reference sequence). In nucleotides, the CDR3 is TGTGCCAGCAGCTCTGAGACTCGAAGAAACACCATATATTTT. It is translated as CASSSETRRNTIYF.

The rearrangement uses TRBV29-1 and TRBJ1-2; D may be TRBD1 (5 bases). Per germline, CDR1 SQVTM and CDR2 ANQGSEA. V was cut by 3 bases and J by 0 bases, with 17 bases left in between. CDR3 length: 16 amino acids. Written as DNA, the CDR3 is TGCAGCGTTGACGGGGGTTTGCCCCCAGCTAACTATGGCTACACCTTC. Translation: CSVDGGLPPANYGYTF.

The gene calls are TRBV6-5 and TRBJ1-2, with D unresolved. Germline CDR1 MNHEY, CDR2 SVGAGI. CDR3 length equals 16 residues. Trimming removed 1 base at V and 3 bases at J, with 15 bases between. The CDR3: CASSYFSAGTDYGYTF. CDR3 DNA sequence: TGTGCCAGCAGTTACTTCTCGGCAGGAACGGACTATGGCTACACCTTC.

The gene calls are TRBV7-9 and TRBJ2-7; 7 bases map to TRBD2. V was pared by 4 bases and J by 2 bases, with 5 bases of the junction left unmatched. The CDR3 is 14 amino acids. Germline assignment: CDR1 SEHNR and CDR2 FQNEAQ (reference sequence). This CDR3 reads CASSSQGGAYEQYF. Written as DNA, the CDR3 is TGTGCCAGCAGCTCCCAGGGAGGGGCCTACGAGCAGTACTTC.

The rearrangement joins TRBV27 to TRBJ2-1, with unresolved D. Germline lookup yields CDR1 MNHEY and CDR2 SMNVEV (reference sequence). The CDR3 spans 16 residues. V was pared by 0 bases and J by 0 bases, with 9 bases between. This CDR3 is CASSLSTQSSYNEQFF. CDR3 bases: TGTGCCAGCAGTTTATCGACACAGAGCTCCTACAATGAGCAGTTCTTC.

This chain connects TRBV5-5 to TRBJ1-5, with 8 positions matching TRBD1. Germline CDR1 reads SGHKS; CDR2 reads YYEKEE (reference sequence). The V and J ends lost 3 bases and 6 bases, in that order; junction bases with no gene match: 8. This CDR3 spans 15 amino acids. DNA for the CDR3: TGTGCCAGCAGCTCGACAGGGGCGCGGGGTCAGCCCCAGCATTTT. Residues: CASSSTGARGQPQHF.

This clone has only a few counts. CDR3 coding DNA: TGTGCCAGCAGCTTAAGGTTTGCGGGGGGCACAGATACGCAGTATTTT. Its protein product is CASSLRFAGGTDTQYF. The chain has TRBV13 and TRBJ2-3; 7 positions agree with TRBD2. Germline CDR1 is PRHDT and CDR2 is FYEKMQ (reference sequence). The CDR3 totals 16 residues. The J segment lost 1 base and the V segment lost 2 bases, leaving 6 bases of the junction unmatched.

CDR3 bases: TGTGCCAGCAGCCGGCCATTAGCGGGGTCCCAAGAGACCCAGTACTTC. Its translation is CASSRPLAGSQETQYF. The chain links TRBV14 to TRBJ2-5, with 8 bases aligning to TRBD2. CDR3 length: 16 residues. Germline lookup yields CDR1 SGHDN and CDR2 FVKESK. V was clipped by 4 bases and J by 1 base; unmatched bases: 8.

The chain joins TRBV15 to TRBJ2-1, with 7 bases that match TRBD2. Trimming at V came to 1 base and at J to 1 base, leaving 1 base not matched to a gene. The CDR3 consists of 15 residues. The germline CDR1 and CDR2 sequences are LNHNV and YYDKDF (reference sequence). The CDR3 is CATSRGLASYNEQFF. In DNA form, the CDR3 reads TGTGCCACCAGCAGAGGACTAGCTTCCTACAATGAGCAGTTCTTC. Variable domain in full (rest from reference TRBV15 and TRBJ2-1): DAMVIQNPRYQVTQFGKPVTLSCSQTLNHNVMYWYQQKSSQAPKLLFHYYDKDFNNEADTPDNFQSRRPNTSFCFLDIRSPGLGDTAMYLCATSRGLASYNEQFFGPGTRLTVL.

This clone was found a few times. The chain couples TRBV5-1 to TRBJ1-6; D is possibly TRBD1 (6 bases). The CDR3 loop spans 15 amino acids. Deletions cut 0 bases from V and 7 bases from J, with 11 bases between. Germline V lookup: CDR1 SGHRS, CDR2 YFSETQ. The CDR3 DNA follows: TGCGCCAGCAGCTTGGAAGCAGGGGTGAATTCACCCCTCCACTTT. Translation: CASSLEAGVNSPLHF.

This sequence joins TRBV7-2 and TRBJ2-1; 11 bases map to TRBD2. The length of the CDR3 is 14 residues. The V gene's germline CDR1 is SGHTA and CDR2 FQGNSA. The ends lost 10 bases at V and 1 base at J; junction bases unmatched: 3. CDR3 loop: CATRLAGSYNEQFF. CDR3 DNA: TGTGCCACCCGACTAGCGGGGTCCTACAATGAGCAGTTCTTC.

The V call is TRBV5-1, the J call TRBJ1-2, with TRBD1 as a possible D gene (6 bases). V lost 0 bases, J lost 3 bases, and 9 bases lay in between. The CDR3 loop spans 14 amino acids. From germline, CDR1 is SGHRS and CDR2 YFSETQ. The CDR3 DNA sequence: TGCGCCAGCAGCTTGGACAGGGACCACTATGGCTACACCTTC. Residues: CASSLDRDHYGYTF.

The CDR3 here is CATDQKREIHTGELFF. The CDR3, as DNA: TGTGCCACCGACCAGAAGCGGGAGATCCACACCGGGGAGCTGTTTTTT. The chain couples TRBV6-6 to TRBJ2-2; TRBD2 matches at 8 bases. Germline values: CDR1 MNHNY, CDR2 SVGAGI (reference sequence). The trim removed 10 bases at V and 3 bases at J, leaving 13 bases unmatched. The CDR3 has 16 residues.

V and J are TRBV7-9 and TRBJ2-1, with a weak D call TRBD1 (6 bases). The germline gives CDR1 SEHNR, CDR2 FQNEAQ (reference sequence). The V gene lost 7 bases and the J gene lost 8 bases, with 21 bases spanning the gap. This CDR3 contains 15 residues. The CDR3 spells CASTHRDKSGHEQFF. The CDR3 DNA reads as TGTGCCAGCACCCATAGGGACAAGTCCGGTCATGAGCAGTTCTTC.